Shown below are 17 T cell receptor beta chains from a single sample sequenced in a study of blood T cell repertoires in COVID-19. Measured with immunoSEQ multiplex PCR; TCRdb has only the in-frame clones, and not every one. The data show roughly 210,000 clones, 80% to 90% seen once. Sequenced material: peripheral blood. These receptors all stem from a woman older than 75 with COVID-19, enrolled during active disease.

The chain is built from TRBV5-1 and TRBJ2-7, with a possible D match to TRBD1 (6 bases). The CDR3 totals 15 residues. V was clipped by 7 bases and J by 0 bases, with 17 bases between them. The germline gives CDR1 SGHRS, CDR2 YFSETQ. CDR3 sequence (DNA): TGCGCCAGCCGGAAACAGGGTACGCCCTCCTACGAGCAGTACGTC. Translating it yields CASRKQGTPSYEQYV.

V is TRBV2 and J is TRBJ2-1, with 8 nucleotides matching TRBD2. CDR1 is SNHLY, CDR2 FYNNEI, per germline. The ends lost 1 base at V and 3 bases at J; junction bases unmatched: 2. The CDR3 consists of 15 residues. The CDR3 DNA is TGTGCCAGCAGTGAAGATAGCGGGGACTACAATGAGCAGTTCTTC. Amino acid sequence: CASSEDSGDYNEQFF.

V gene TRBV28 combines with J gene TRBJ1-6; weak D call: TRBD1 (5 bases). This CDR3 region has 14 residues. CDR1 is MDHEN and CDR2 is SYDVKM in the germline V gene. The ends were cut back, 1 base at V and 15 bases at J, with 16 bases in the middle. CDR3 DNA sequence: TGTGCCAGCAGTTTATCTAAGGGGCCATTTAACCTCCACTTT. This translates into CASSLSKGPFNLHF. Filled out from reference TRBV28 and TRBJ1-6, the complete variable domain reads DVKVTQSSRYLVKRTGEKVFLECVQDMDHENMFWYRQDPGLGLRLIYFSYDVKMKEKGDIPEGYSVSREKKERFSLILESASTNQTSMYLCASSLSKGPFNLHFGNGTRLTVT.

The chain is built from TRBV29-1 and TRBJ1-2; D perhaps matches TRBD1 (5 bases). V was clipped by 5 bases and J by 3 bases, with 10 bases between them. The germline CDR1 and CDR2 sequences are SQVTM and ANQGSEA. The CDR3 sequence is 12 residues long. The CDR3 protein is CSVRVRDYGYTF. The CDR3 nucleotides read TGCAGCGTTCGAGTCAGGGACTATGGCTACACCTTC.

The CDR3 region has the DNA TGTGCCAGCAGCCAGGACAGGGGGCAGCCCCAGCATTTT. This gives the protein CASSQDRGQPQHF. The chain employs TRBV7-3 and TRBJ1-5, with TRBD1 matching 10 bases. V lost 5 bases to trimming and J lost 7 bases; unmatched junction nucleotides: 2. This CDR3 is built from 13 residues. Germline loops: CDR1 SGHTA, CDR2 FQGTGA. The variable domain in full, completed from reference TRBV7-3 and TRBJ1-5, reads GAGVSQTPSNKVTEKGKYVELRCDPISGHTALYWYRQSLGQGPEFLIYFQGTGAADDSGLPNDRFFAVRPEGSVSTLKIQRTERGDSAVYLCASSQDRGQPQHFGDGTRLSIL.

This clone has a handful of counts. The chain joins TRBV5-6 to TRBJ1-6; 9 bases agree with TRBD1. Germline CDR1 is SGHDT and CDR2 is YYEEEE. The CDR3 contains 17 residues. J gave up 9 bases and V 3 bases, and 13 bases lay outside the gene matches. The CDR3 is CASSYPGQGSLGSPLHF. As DNA, the CDR3 is TGTGCCAGCAGCTATCCGGGACAGGGATCTTTAGGTTCACCCCTCCACTTT.

This chain connects TRBV11-2 to TRBJ2-2, with TRBD1 matching 11 bases. Germline assignment: CDR1 SGHAT and CDR2 FQNNGV. J gave up 3 bases and V 7 bases, and 7 bases lay outside the gene matches. This CDR3 spans 16 amino acids. CDR3 DNA: TGTGCCAGCACCGTTCGGACAGGGGGCTACACCGGGGAGCTGTTTTTT. It is translated as CASTVRTGGYTGELFF.

This clone has only a few counts. The V gene is TRBV15, the J gene TRBJ2-2, with D tentatively TRBD2 (5 bases). This CDR3 region has 17 residues. The V gene's germline CDR1 is LNHNV and CDR2 YYDKDF (reference sequence). The germline V and J ends were trimmed by 3 bases and 5 bases, with 19 bases remaining between them. In DNA form, the CDR3 reads TGTGCCACCAGCAGCCCTTATGAGAGGTCGGGGACCGGGGAGCTGTTTTTT. This encodes CATSSPYERSGTGELFF.

V gene TRBV18 combines with J gene TRBJ1-5; 11 nucleotides match TRBD1. Germline CDR1 is KGHSH and CDR2 is LQKENI. Losses at the gene ends were 2 bases for V and 2 bases for J; bases not matched to a gene: 8. This CDR3 is 18 amino acids long. The CDR3 here is CASSPGGQGARGNQPQHF. CDR3 DNA: TGTGCCAGCTCACCAGGTGGACAGGGGGCAAGAGGCAATCAGCCCCAGCATTTT. Variable domain in full (rest from reference TRBV18 and TRBJ1-5): NAGVMQNPRHLVRRRGQEARLRCSPMKGHSHVYWYRQLPEEGLKFMVYLQKENIIDESGMPKERFSAEFPKEGPSILRIQQVVRGDSAAYFCASSPGGQGARGNQPQHFGDGTRLSIL.

This clone was detected once. The J gene is TRBJ1-6, the V gene TRBV6-6; 7 positions agree with TRBD1. V dropped 7 bases and J dropped 5; count of bases not matched to a gene: 5. In germline, CDR1 is MNHNY, CDR2 SVGAGI (reference sequence). The CDR3 runs to 14 residues. DNA of the CDR3: TGTGCCAGCAATACGGGACAGAATAATTCACCCCTCCACTTT. It translates to CASNTGQNNSPLHF.

The chain carries TRBV6-4 and TRBJ1-3, with TRBD1 as a possible D gene (5 bases). Per germline, CDR1 MRHNA and CDR2 SNTAGT. V was shortened by 7 bases and J by 8 bases, with 21 bases between the two germline ends. CDR3 length: 15 residues. The CDR3 region has the DNA TGTGCCAGCATCTCGTCGGCAGGGTCTGTGGACACCATATATTTT. Residues: CASISSAGSVDTIYF.

This clone was observed a single time. The V gene is TRBV28, the J gene TRBJ2-7, with D possibly being TRBD1 (6 bases). Germline V CDR1 and CDR2: MDHEN, SYDVKM. Trimming removed 11 bases at V and 5 bases at J, with 19 bases between. The CDR3 spans 13 residues. In DNA, the CDR3 is TGTGCCGTTACAGGGCCAAAGAGGGACGAGCAGTACTTC. The encoded protein is CAVTGPKRDEQYF.

This chain uses TRBV19 with TRBJ2-3; 9 nucleotides align to TRBD2. The CDR3 covers 15 residues. The germline V gene encodes CDR1 LNHDA and CDR2 SQIVND (reference sequence). Losses at the gene ends were 6 bases for V and 2 bases for J; bases not matched to a gene: 6. CDR3 coding DNA: TGTGCCAGTAGAACCAGCGGGGGGTACACAGATACGCAGTATTTT. It is translated as CASRTSGGYTDTQYF. Variable domain in full (rest from reference TRBV19 and TRBJ2-3): DGGITQSPKYLFRKEGQNVTLSCEQNLNHDAMYWYRQDPGQGLRLIYYSQIVNDFQKGDIAEGYSVSREKKESFPLTVTSAQKNPTAFYLCASRTSGGYTDTQYFGPGTRLTVL.

This clone has more than one count but fewer than ten. The chain couples TRBV3-1 (or the pseudogene TRBV3-2) to TRBJ1-1, with no clear D. The CDR3 length is 14 residues. V was cut by 1 base and J by 2 bases, with 8 bases left in between. Germline CDR1 LGHDT, CDR2 YNNKEL (reference sequence). Here the CDR3 reads CASSQVASNTEAFF. In DNA form, the CDR3 reads TGTGCCAGCAGCCAAGTAGCAAGCAACACTGAAGCTTTCTTT.

The V call is TRBV4-3, the J call TRBJ1-4, with a possible D match to TRBD1 (6 bases). This CDR3 comprises 13 residues. The germline V and J ends were trimmed by 6 bases and 8 bases, with 13 bases remaining between them. Germline CDR1 reads LGHNA; CDR2 reads YSLEER. CDR3 protein: CASSTDSLEKLFF. The CDR3 DNA sequence: TGCGCCAGCAGTACGGACAGCTTGGAAAAACTGTTTTTT.

The chain employs TRBV6-5 and TRBJ2-3, with a possible D match to TRBD2 (7 bases). Germline V gives CDR1 MNHEY, CDR2 SVGAGI. There are 15 residues in the CDR3. Trimming shortened V by 2 bases and J by 1 base, and 10 bases separated the two germline ends. In DNA form, the CDR3 reads TGTGCCAGCAGTTACGGGGGGGCCGGCACAGATACGCAGTATTTT. It specifies CASSYGGAGTDTQYF.

Points on this clone: The junction does not match germline at one end; this may be a read error. The chain combines TRBV28 with TRBJ2-7, with D possibly being TRBD1 (6 bases). CDR1 is MDHEN, CDR2 SYDVKM, per germline. This CDR3 is built from 12 residues. CDR3 residues: CASTLPGGQMHF. The CDR3 nucleotides are TGTGCCAGCACCTTACCAGGCGGACAGATGCACTTC. The full variable domain, completed using reference TRBV28 and TRBJ2-7, is DVKVTQSSRYLVKRTGEKVFLECVQDMDHENMFWYRQDPGLGLRLIYFSYDVKMKEKGDIPEGYSVSREKKERFSLILESASTNQTSMYLCASTLPGGQMHFGPGTRLTVT.